The 5 T cell receptor beta chains below come from one sample, sequenced in a study of identical twins. TCRdb fed the 5' RACE reads into MiXCR, producing one record per CDR3 protein. The repertoire includes 500,000 to 550,000 distinct CDR3 sequences, roughly a fifth of them detected once, and under 0.95% sits in the top ten. These data also featured in a second study, about T cells expressing NK-cell markers.

The sequenced sample consisted of CD4+ T cells sorted from blood. These receptors originate from a woman aged 18 to 35 in good health.

The V gene is TRBV5-1, the J gene TRBJ2-7, with 7 nucleotides matching TRBD2. This CDR3 has 14 residues. The V gene end was trimmed by 2 bases and the J gene end by 2 bases; junction bases not matched to a gene: 4. Germline V gene sequence: CDR1 SGHRS, CDR2 YFSETQ. The CDR3 sequence is CASSFTSATYEQYF. CDR3 DNA: TGCGCCAGCAGCTTTACTAGCGCCACCTACGAGCAGTACTTC.

This clonotype was detected a few times. This sequence joins TRBV19 and TRBJ2-3, with D tentatively TRBD2 (5 bases). Germline values: CDR1 LNHDA, CDR2 SQIVND (reference sequence). V gave up 6 bases and J gave up 0 bases, with 13 bases separating them. The CDR3 has 15 amino acids. The CDR3 sequence: CASRDRGGSTDTQYF. The CDR3 DNA is TGTGCCAGTAGGGACCGGGGTGGAAGCACAGATACGCAGTATTTT.

The rearrangement joins TRBV6-6 to TRBJ1-2; no definite D call. Germline CDR1 is MNHNY and CDR2 is SVGAGI (reference sequence). Trimming stripped 2 bases from V and 6 bases from J, with 10 bases between. The CDR3 covers 13 residues. The CDR3 nucleotides read TGTGCCAGCAGTTACGAGGGTCCTGATGGCTACACCTTC. This encodes CASSYEGPDGYTF.

The chain is built from TRBV5-1 and TRBJ1-1; 9 bases line up with TRBD1. The CDR3 has 15 amino acids. Unmatched junction bases numbered 4, after V lost 0 bases and J lost 4 bases. The germline CDR1 and CDR2 sequences are SGHRS and YFSETQ. The CDR3 DNA sequence: TGCGCCAGCAGCTTGGACGGACAGGGGATCACTGAAGCTTTCTTT. This sequence encodes CASSLDGQGITEAFF.

The CDR3 sequence is CASSPWGVANEKLFF. In DNA form, the CDR3 reads TGTGCCAGCAGCCCGTGGGGGGTGGCTAATGAAAAACTGTTTTTT. The gene calls are TRBV12-3 or TRBV12-4 and TRBJ1-4, with D possibly being TRBD1 (5 bases). This CDR3 has 15 residues. The ends were cut back, 6 bases at V and 3 bases at J, with 14 bases in the middle.